This TCR beta chain originates from a study of siplizumab effects on memory and regulatory T cells. Study results and caveats: Major contributors to the alloresponse seemed to be naive T cells, which also appeared more diverse than memory cells. Tregs proliferating in siplizumab cultures lacked confirmation of their suppressive function. Among mappable alloreactive CD4+ clones, the Treg-derived fraction averaged around 70% with siplizumab versus 25% to 30% in controls.

Method: immunoSEQ multiplex PCR; TCRdb's copy keeps in-frame clones and lacks some. The sample has roughly 120,000 clones, 92% seen once. Worth noting for this clone: Its cognate antigen is unknown.

This CDR3 is built from 15 residues. V lost 4 bases, J lost 7 bases, and 9 bases stayed unmatched. Germline V gene sequence: CDR1 SGHRS, CDR2 YFSETQ. The sequenced sample consisted of CD4+ T cells sorted from blood. This TCR derives from a human donor in good health. This rearrangement joins TRBV5-1 to TRBJ2-2; 8 nucleotides agree with TRBD1. The CDR3 coding sequence is TGCGCCAGCAGCGGGAGGACAGGGAGCAGCGGGGAGCTGTTTTTT. Its translation: CASSGRTGSSGELFF.